Listed below are T cell receptor beta chains from one sample, sequenced in a study of T cells in Graves' hyperthyroidism and ophthalmopathy. TCRdb itself ran the multiplex PCR reads through MiXCR, one entry per CDR3 protein. Of 410,000 or so distinct CDR3 sequences listed, over 12% are singletons. The specimen was blood. These receptors originate from a young man with Graves' ophthalmopathy. CDR3s include the opening cysteine and the closing phenylalanine or tryptophan.

TRBJ1-1	TRBV29-1	CSVEGQGGTEAFF
TRBJ2-1	TRBV13	CASSYPSGDGYNEQFF
TRBJ2-2	TRBV6-6	CASSYGREAGELFF
TRBJ2-3	TRBV7-3	CASSLSAWTTDTQYF
TRBJ2-7	TRBV27	CASTGSRGGVYEQYF
TRBJ1-5	TRBV19	CASMAGQFEGNQPQHF
TRBJ2-7	TRBV2	CASSEGTPYEQYF
TRBJ2-7	TRBV5-5	CASSFSIRDYEQYF
TRBJ1-1	TRBV12-3/TRBV12-4	CASKGRTDSNEAFF
TRBJ2-1	TRBV5-1	CASSYGTGVQLEFF
TRBJ2-2	TRBV7-3	CASSPTRLTGELFF
TRBJ2-7	TRBV6-9	CASSYEGRGGHEQYF
TRBJ1-4	TRBV7-2	CASSSGRTNEKLFF
TRBJ2-7	TRBV5-6	CASSYGTSGLYEQYF
TRBJ2-2	TRBV7-8	CASSLQPGGWTGELFF
TRBJ1-6	TRBV4-1	CASSHAYNSPLHF
TRBJ1-2	TRBV7-9	CASSFASPPHYGYTF
TRBJ2-5	TRBV19	CASSIDDGYKTQYF
TRBJ2-2	TRBV30	CAWRPAGGVNTGELFF
TRBJ2-7	TRBV5-1	CASSLWTSGGEQYF
TRBJ2-1	TRBV6-2/TRBV6-3	CASSSFSGRTNNEQFF
TRBJ1-1	TRBV6-1	CASSEPWGSTEAFF
TRBJ2-7	TRBV7-9	CASSLGGLAGGNPYEQYF
TRBJ2-7	TRBV27	CASSQGGGLRGQYF
TRBJ1-1	TRBV30	CAWGTRVNTEAFF
TRBJ2-5	TRBV2	CASSQQATGGETQYF
TRBJ2-1	TRBV11-2	CASSLPRASGSRAFF
TRBJ1-4	TRBV6-5	CASSYSGGREKLFF
TRBJ2-7	TRBV11-2	CASSLAEGEEQYF
TRBJ1-4	TRBV5-6	CASSFYNVGEKLFF
TRBJ1-1	TRBV10-3	CAISEEGWDTEAFF
TRBJ1-5	TRBV19	CASSILELSYSQPQHF
TRBJ2-3	TRBV11-2	CASSLRPRDYEGDTQYF
TRBJ1-5	TRBV6-5	CASSYDPRDFSGNQPQHF
TRBJ2-7	TRBV7-2	CASSSVEAEQYF
TRBJ2-3	TRBV6-1	CASSSTGTGGTDTQYF
TRBJ1-4	TRBV12-3/TRBV12-4	CASSPGPQAPFF
TRBJ2-2	TRBV20-1	CSARLAGGNTGELFF
TRBJ2-3	TRBV28	CASSFYVLAGGRRTDTQYF
TRBJ2-1	TRBV11-2	CASSLDEGGTLYNEQFF
TRBJ2-3	TRBV7-6	CACSVAGGRTDTQYF
TRBJ2-3	TRBV6-1	CASSFGGPAAQYF
TRBJ2-7	TRBV4-2	CASSQGAGQLTYEQYF
TRBJ2-1	TRBV5-6	CASREGGADGYNEQFF
TRBJ2-2	TRBV11-3	CASSLRGRTGELFF
TRBJ2-3	TRBV20-1	CSASKVAGADTQYF
TRBJ2-5	TRBV7-9	CASSPGQGQETQHF
TRBJ1-2	TRBV6-1	CASSIGLEPTYGYTF
TRBJ1-2	TRBV9	CASSGGTDGYTF